This T cell receptor beta chain was documented in a study of T cells after yellow fever vaccination. One entry per CDR3 protein results from TCRdb running MiXCR on the 5' RACE reads. Among 400,000 to 650,000 distinct CDR3 sequences listed, 21% were seen once. This clonotype occurred a few times. This CDR3 spans 19 amino acids. The ends lost 7 bases at V and 5 bases at J; junction bases unmatched: 23. This specimen was PBMCs, taken approximately 22 days after the first yellow fever vaccination. The J gene is TRBJ2-5, the V gene TRBV23-1, with TRBD2 identical over 9 bases. TRBV23-1 is labeled an ORF, and its function is uncertain. This TCR was sampled from a man between 18 and 29 years old who received the YFV17D yellow fever vaccine. CDR3 in amino acids: CASTYWAQRGARIGETQYF. The CDR3 DNA reads TGCGCCAGCACCTATTGGGCCCAGCGGGGGGCCCGGATCGGGGAGACCCAGTACTTC.